The next 10 T cell receptor beta chains were all read from a single sample in a study of blood T cells in healthy people across ages. Then a second PCR, running about 6 to 12 cycles, was carried out with a sample-barcoded 5' primer and a J-beta primer mix. One entry per CDR3 protein, called by TCRdb with MiXCR from the 5' RACE reads. The data contain under 850,000 distinct CDR3 sequences, roughly 34% of them singletons. Sequencing was done on a sample of blood. The receptors come from a man aged 18 to 30 in good health.

This sequence joins TRBV7-9 and TRBJ1-5, with TRBD1 as a possible D gene (5 bases). The CDR3 totals 15 residues. Germline-derived CDR1 and CDR2 are SEHNR and FQNEAQ (reference sequence). V lost 5 bases and J lost 0, with 11 bases in between. In nucleotides, the CDR3 is TGTGCCAGCAGCGCCGGGGCAGGTAGCAATCAGCCCCAGCATTTT. Protein product: CASSAGAGSNQPQHF.

Comment on this clonotype: This may be a read error, as it is one base from a much larger clone. The chain combines TRBV10-3 with TRBJ1-2; 8 bases are shared with TRBD1. The CDR3 is 15 amino acids. Germline V gene data show CDR1 as ENHRY and CDR2 as SYGVKD. The CDR3 loop reads CATSDPETGAYGYTF. The DNA for the CDR3 is TGTGCCACCAGTGATCCTGAGACAGGGGCCTATGGCTACACCTTC.

The chain couples TRBV18 to TRBJ1-1; 10 bases match TRBD1. After removal of 2 bases from V and 9 bases from J, the junction contained 3 bases not matched to a gene. In germline, CDR1 is KGHSH, CDR2 LQKENI. The CDR3 has 13 amino acids. CDR3 loop: CASSPGTGEQAFF. The CDR3 DNA reads TGTGCCAGCTCACCAGGGACAGGGGAACAAGCTTTCTTT.

Comments on this clonotype: A clone one base away is much larger, so this may be a read error. The chain employs TRBV7-2 and TRBJ2-3; no firm D call. V lost 8 bases to trimming and J lost 0 bases, with 9 bases between them. There are 13 residues in the CDR3. CDR1 is SGHTA and CDR2 is FQGNSA in the germline V gene. CDR3 sequence reads: CASALLSTDTQYF. CDR3 bases: TGTGCCAGCGCCTTACTTAGCACAGATACGCAGTATTTT.

The chain joins TRBV4-3 to TRBJ1-2; tentative D call: TRBD1 (5 bases). Trimming removed 0 bases at V and 0 bases at J, with 8 bases between. Germline V lookup: CDR1 LGHNA, CDR2 YSLEER. The CDR3 length is 15 residues. The CDR3 coding sequence is TGCGCCAGCAGCCAAGACAGGGCCCCTAACTATGGCTACACCTTC. Amino acid sequence: CASSQDRAPNYGYTF.

This clonotype was recorded many times. The chain uses TRBV4-1 and TRBJ2-1; a possible D gene is TRBD1 (6 bases). The length of the CDR3 is 14 residues. The germline V and J ends were trimmed by 0 bases and 9 bases, with 12 bases remaining between them. Germline values: CDR1 MGHRA, CDR2 YSYEKL. The CDR3 sequence is CASSQDYRVSEQFF. The CDR3 nucleotides are TGCGCCAGCAGCCAAGACTACAGGGTCTCTGAGCAGTTCTTC.

This sequence joins TRBV14 and TRBJ1-4, with 7 bases identical to TRBD1. From germline, CDR1 is SGHDN and CDR2 FVKESK. With 0 bases clipped from V and 8 bases from J, the junction kept 12 bases outside the gene matches. This CDR3 region has 17 residues. CDR3 DNA: TGTGCCAGCAGCCAAGATTGGCCGGGGACAGAAGACGAAAAACTGTTTTTT. Protein: CASSQDWPGTEDEKLFF.

The rearrangement links TRBV7-2 to TRBJ1-6; TRBD1 matches 12 bases. CDR3 length: 19 amino acids. The germline CDR1 and CDR2 sequences are SGHTA and FQGNSA. V shed 5 bases, J shed 3 bases, and the junction held 11 bases outside the gene matches. CDR3 bases: TGTGCCAGCAGCGAGAGACCCGGGACAGGGGGCTACTATAATTCACCCCTCCACTTT. It is translated as CASSERPGTGGYYNSPLHF.

This clonotype was detected ten times or more. In DNA form, the CDR3 reads TGCGCCAGCAGCTTGCGCGGACCGCGTAACTCCTACAATGAGCAGTTCTTC. Amino acid sequence: CASSLRGPRNSYNEQFF. The chain joins TRBV5-1 to TRBJ2-1; no definite D call. Germline V gene lookup returns CDR1 SGHRS and CDR2 YFSETQ. The V gene lost 1 base and the J gene lost 0 bases, with 14 bases spanning the gap. CDR3 length equals 17 residues.

The chain employs TRBV7-8 and TRBJ1-5; D is uncertain. Looked up from germline, CDR1 is SGHVS and CDR2 is FQNEAQ. V lost 3 bases to trimming and J lost 4 bases, with 13 bases between them. This CDR3 spans 15 amino acids. The CDR3 DNA reads as TGTGCCAGCAGCTTTGAGGCGGCAGGTAATCAGCCCCAGCATTTT. Amino acid sequence: CASSFEAAGNQPQHF.